The 10 T cell receptor beta chains below come from one sample, sequenced in a study of blood T cell repertoires in COVID-19. Some clones are missing from TCRdb's copy, which holds only in-frame ones; the method was immunoSEQ multiplex PCR. The table includes about 130,000 clones, about 86% detected once. Sequencing was carried out using PBMCs or T cells enriched from blood (not recorded which). The receptors were sampled from a man aged 40-49 years with acute COVID-19.

The chain is built from TRBV29-1 and TRBJ1-6; D not resolved. The CDR3 totals 14 residues. Germline loops: CDR1 SQVTM, CDR2 ANQGSEA. V dropped 3 bases and J dropped 7 bases, with 13 bases sitting between them. CDR3 amino acids: CSVDDGRPNSPLHF. Written as DNA, the CDR3 is TGCAGCGTTGATGACGGGAGGCCCAATTCACCCCTCCACTTT.

This sequence joins TRBV6-6 and TRBJ2-5, with 13 bases fitting TRBD2. Per the germline V gene, CDR1 is MNHNY and CDR2 is SVGAGI (reference sequence). The CDR3 has 18 amino acids. V trimming: 5 bases; J trimming: 2 bases; junction bases outside the gene matches: 11. CDR3 loop: CASSPTGRGLAGQETQYF. CDR3 coding DNA: TGTGCCAGCAGTCCCACCGGGAGGGGACTAGCGGGGCAAGAGACCCAGTACTTC.

CDR3 in DNA: TGCAGCGCTAGGGACACCCCCTACGAGCAGTACTTC. Encoded protein: CSARDTPYEQYF. The chain carries TRBV29-1 and TRBJ2-7; tentative D call: TRBD1 (6 bases). V was cut by 7 bases and J by 2 bases, with 12 bases left in between. CDR3 length equals 12 residues. CDR1 SQVTM and CDR2 ANQGSEA come from the germline V gene.

This chain uses TRBV6-5 with TRBJ1-1; tentatively, D is TRBD1 (5 bases). Trimming pared 0 bases from V and 2 bases from J, leaving 7 bases between. The V gene's germline CDR1 is MNHEY and CDR2 SVGAGI. This CDR3 contains 14 residues. The CDR3 DNA follows: TGTGCCAGCAGTTACTCCGGGGGTAACACTGAAGCTTTCTTT. It translates to CASSYSGGNTEAFF.

V and J are TRBV9 and TRBJ2-3; D might be TRBD1 (6 bases). The CDR3 is made up of 14 amino acids. Germline V gives CDR1 SGDLS, CDR2 YYNGEE. V dropped 6 bases and J dropped 2 bases, with 13 bases sitting between them. The CDR3 spells CASTTGHTTDTQYF. The CDR3 DNA reads as TGTGCCAGCACCACGGGACACACCACAGATACGCAGTATTTT.

The chain recombines TRBV2 with TRBJ1-4, with 10 bases aligning to TRBD1. In germline, CDR1 is SNHLY, CDR2 FYNNEI. This CDR3 spans 16 amino acids. V shed 2 bases, J shed 5 bases, and the junction held 5 bases outside the gene matches. CDR3 amino acids: CASSELGQGNNEKLFF. The CDR3, as DNA: TGTGCCAGCAGTGAACTGGGACAGGGGAACAATGAAAAACTGTTTTTT.

The chain uses TRBV6-6 and TRBJ2-1; the D gene is possibly TRBD2 (7 bases). This CDR3 has 13 amino acids. With 5 bases removed from V and 7 bases from J, the gap between germline ends came to 12 bases. Germline assignment: CDR1 MNHNY and CDR2 SVGAGI (reference sequence). This CDR3 reads CASSPGGLNEQFF. The CDR3 nucleotides are TGTGCCAGCAGTCCCGGGGGGCTAAATGAGCAGTTCTTC.

CDR3 protein: CASSRDSNTEAFF. As DNA, the CDR3 is TGTGCCAGCTCGCGGGACAGCAACACTGAAGCTTTCTTT. This chain connects TRBV18 to TRBJ1-1; 7 bases line up with TRBD1. The CDR3 runs to 13 residues. V gave up 6 bases and J gave up 2 bases; unmatched junction bases: 3. CDR1 and CDR2 from the germline V gene are KGHSH and LQKENI. Together with reference TRBV18 and TRBJ1-1, the CDR3 gives the full variable domain: NAGVMQNPRHLVRRRGQEARLRCSPMKGHSHVYWYRQLPEEGLKFMVYLQKENIIDESGMPKERFSAEFPKEGPSILRIQQVVRGDSAAYFCASSRDSNTEAFFGQGTRLTVV.

This rearrangement joins TRBV2 to TRBJ1-4; maybe TRBD1 (6 bases). The CDR3 totals 17 residues. V dropped 3 bases and J dropped 5 bases, with 19 bases sitting between them. The germline CDR1 and CDR2 sequences are SNHLY and FYNNEI. The CDR3 is CASSDQPGGAPNEKLFF. The CDR3 coding sequence is TGTGCCAGCAGTGATCAGCCGGGGGGGGCCCCAAATGAAAAACTGTTTTTT.

The V and J genes are TRBV5-6 and TRBJ2-7; 8 nucleotides agree with TRBD1. Germline CDR1 and CDR2: SGHDT and YYEEEE. The CDR3 loop spans 14 amino acids. Trimming cost V 4 bases and J 2 bases; bases outside gene matches: 5. CDR3 sequence: CASSVTGAPYEQYF. DNA of the CDR3: TGTGCCAGCAGCGTGACAGGGGCCCCCTACGAGCAGTACTTC. The full variable domain, in which reference TRBV5-6 and TRBJ2-7 provide the parts outside the CDR3, is DAGVTQSPTHLIKTRGQQVTLRCSPKSGHDTVSWYQQALGQGPQFIFQYYEEEERQRGNFPDRFSGHQFPNYSSELNVNALLLGDSALYLCASSVTGAPYEQYFGPGTRLTVT.